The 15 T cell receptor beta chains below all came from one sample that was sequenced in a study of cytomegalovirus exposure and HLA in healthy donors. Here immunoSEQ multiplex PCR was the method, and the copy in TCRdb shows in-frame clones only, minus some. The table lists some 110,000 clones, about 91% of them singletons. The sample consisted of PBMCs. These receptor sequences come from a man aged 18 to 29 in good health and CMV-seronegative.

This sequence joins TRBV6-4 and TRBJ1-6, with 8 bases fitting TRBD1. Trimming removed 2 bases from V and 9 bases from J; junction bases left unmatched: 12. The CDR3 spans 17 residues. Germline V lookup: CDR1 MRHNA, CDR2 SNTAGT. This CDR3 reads CASSDRSTGTGGSPLHF. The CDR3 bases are TGTGCCAGCAGTGACCGTTCTACCGGGACAGGCGGTTCACCCCTCCACTTT.

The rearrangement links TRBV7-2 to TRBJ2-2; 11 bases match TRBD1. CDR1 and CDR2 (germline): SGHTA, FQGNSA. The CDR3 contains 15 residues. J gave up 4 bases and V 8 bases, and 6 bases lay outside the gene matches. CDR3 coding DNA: TGTGCCAGCGGCGGACAGGGGGCTTTCACCGGGGAGCTGTTTTTT. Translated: CASGGQGAFTGELFF.

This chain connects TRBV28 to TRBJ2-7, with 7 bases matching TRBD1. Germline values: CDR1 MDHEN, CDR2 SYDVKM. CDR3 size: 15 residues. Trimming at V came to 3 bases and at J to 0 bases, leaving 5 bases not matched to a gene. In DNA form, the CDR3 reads TGTGCCAGCAGTTTCGGGACAGCCAGCTCCTACGAGCAGTACTTC. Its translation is CASSFGTASSYEQYF. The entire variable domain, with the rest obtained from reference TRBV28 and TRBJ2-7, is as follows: DVKVTQSSRYLVKRTGEKVFLECVQDMDHENMFWYRQDPGLGLRLIYFSYDVKMKEKGDIPEGYSVSREKKERFSLILESASTNQTSMYLCASSFGTASSYEQYFGPGTRLTVT.

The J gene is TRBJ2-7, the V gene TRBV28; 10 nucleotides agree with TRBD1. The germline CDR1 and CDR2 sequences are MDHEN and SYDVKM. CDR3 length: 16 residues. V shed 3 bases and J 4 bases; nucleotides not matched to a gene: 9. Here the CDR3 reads CASSFVLGQGFYEQYF. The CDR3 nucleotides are TGTGCCAGCAGTTTCGTTTTGGGACAGGGGTTTTACGAGCAGTACTTC.

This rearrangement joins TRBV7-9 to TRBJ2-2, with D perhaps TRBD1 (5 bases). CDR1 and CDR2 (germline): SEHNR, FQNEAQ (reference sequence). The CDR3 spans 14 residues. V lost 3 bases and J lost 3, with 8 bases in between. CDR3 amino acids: CASSFDRYTGELFF. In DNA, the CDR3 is TGTGCCAGCAGCTTCGACAGATACACCGGGGAGCTGTTTTTT. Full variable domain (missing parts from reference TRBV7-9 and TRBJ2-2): DTGVSQNPRHKITKRGQNVTFRCDPISEHNRLYWYRQTLGQGPEFLTYFQNEAQLEKSRLLSDRFSAERPKGSFSTLEIQRTEQGDSAMYLCASSFDRYTGELFFGEGSRLTVL.

Here the CDR3 reads CASSLSGFGAGWDTEAFF. The DNA for the CDR3 is TGTGCCAGCAGTTTATCTGGTTTCGGGGCGGGATGGGACACTGAAGCTTTCTTT. The chain employs TRBV27 and TRBJ1-1; tentative D call: TRBD1 (5 bases). CDR3 length: 18 residues. Trimming removed 0 bases at V and 3 bases at J, with 20 bases between. CDR1 and CDR2 from the germline V gene are MNHEY and SMNVEV (reference sequence).

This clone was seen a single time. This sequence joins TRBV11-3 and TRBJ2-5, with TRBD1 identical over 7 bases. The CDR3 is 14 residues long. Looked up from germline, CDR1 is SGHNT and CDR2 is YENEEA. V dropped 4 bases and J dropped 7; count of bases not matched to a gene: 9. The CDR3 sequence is CASSSTGVVGTQYF. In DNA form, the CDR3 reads TGTGCCAGCAGCTCAACAGGGGTAGTGGGGACCCAGTACTTC.

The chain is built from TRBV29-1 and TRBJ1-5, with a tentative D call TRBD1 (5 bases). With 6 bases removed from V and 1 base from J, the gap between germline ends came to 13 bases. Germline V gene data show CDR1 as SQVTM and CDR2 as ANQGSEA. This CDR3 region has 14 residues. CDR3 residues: CSVAAGGSNQPQHF. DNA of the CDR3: TGCAGCGTGGCCGCCGGGGGAAGCAATCAGCCCCAGCATTTT.

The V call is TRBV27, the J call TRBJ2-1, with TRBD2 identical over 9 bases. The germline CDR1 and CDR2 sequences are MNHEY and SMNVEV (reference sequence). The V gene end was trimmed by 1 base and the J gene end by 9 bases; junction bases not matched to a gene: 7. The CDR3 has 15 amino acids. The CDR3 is CASSLFSGGNGEQFF. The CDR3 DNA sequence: TGTGCCAGCAGTTTATTTAGCGGGGGTAACGGTGAGCAGTTCTTC.

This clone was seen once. In DNA, the CDR3 is TGTGCCAGCAGCACACCACGGGGTACGACGAATGAGCAGTTCTTC. It yields the protein CASSTPRGTTNEQFF. This chain links TRBV2 with TRBJ2-1; TRBD2 might be the D (5 bases). V was cut by 6 bases and J by 7 bases, with 19 bases left in between. There are 15 residues in the CDR3. CDR1 is SNHLY, CDR2 FYNNEI, per germline.

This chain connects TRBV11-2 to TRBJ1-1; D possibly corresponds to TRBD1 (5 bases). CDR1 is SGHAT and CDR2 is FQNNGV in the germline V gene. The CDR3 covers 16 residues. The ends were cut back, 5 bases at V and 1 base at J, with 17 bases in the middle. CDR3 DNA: TGTGCCAGCAGCGATTCAGGGTTGAGGCGGAACACTGAAGCTTTCTTT. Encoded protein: CASSDSGLRRNTEAFF.

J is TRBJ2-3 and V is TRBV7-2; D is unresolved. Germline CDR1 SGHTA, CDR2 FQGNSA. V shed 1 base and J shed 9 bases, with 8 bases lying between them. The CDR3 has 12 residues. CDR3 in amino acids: CASSLDRVTQYF. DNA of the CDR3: TGTGCCAGCAGCTTAGACCGGGTAACGCAGTATTTT.

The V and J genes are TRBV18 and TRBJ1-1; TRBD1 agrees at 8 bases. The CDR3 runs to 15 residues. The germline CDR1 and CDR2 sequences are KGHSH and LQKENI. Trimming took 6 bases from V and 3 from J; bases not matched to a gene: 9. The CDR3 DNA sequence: TGTGCCAGCTCCCAAACCGGGACAGGTTACACTGAAGCTTTCTTT. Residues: CASSQTGTGYTEAFF. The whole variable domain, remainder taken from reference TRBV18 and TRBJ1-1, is NAGVMQNPRHLVRRRGQEARLRCSPMKGHSHVYWYRQLPEEGLKFMVYLQKENIIDESGMPKERFSAEFPKEGPSILRIQQVVRGDSAAYFCASSQTGTGYTEAFFGQGTRLTVV.

As DNA, the CDR3 is TGTGCCTGGAGTGTACAGATTATAGGGGGCGACGAGCAGTACTTC. Protein product: CAWSVQIIGGDEQYF. The chain is built from TRBV30 and TRBJ2-7, with 7 bases lining up with TRBD1. The CDR3 spans 15 residues. Germline V gives CDR1 GTSNPN, CDR2 SVGIG (reference sequence). Trimming removed 0 bases from V and 5 bases from J; junction bases left unmatched: 10.

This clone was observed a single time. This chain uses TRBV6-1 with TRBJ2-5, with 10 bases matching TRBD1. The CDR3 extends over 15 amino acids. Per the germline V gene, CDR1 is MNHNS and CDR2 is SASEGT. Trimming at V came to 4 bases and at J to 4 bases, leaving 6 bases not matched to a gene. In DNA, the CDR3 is TGTGCCAGCAGTGTTCTGGGACAGGGGAGAGAGACCCAGTACTTC. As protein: CASSVLGQGRETQYF.